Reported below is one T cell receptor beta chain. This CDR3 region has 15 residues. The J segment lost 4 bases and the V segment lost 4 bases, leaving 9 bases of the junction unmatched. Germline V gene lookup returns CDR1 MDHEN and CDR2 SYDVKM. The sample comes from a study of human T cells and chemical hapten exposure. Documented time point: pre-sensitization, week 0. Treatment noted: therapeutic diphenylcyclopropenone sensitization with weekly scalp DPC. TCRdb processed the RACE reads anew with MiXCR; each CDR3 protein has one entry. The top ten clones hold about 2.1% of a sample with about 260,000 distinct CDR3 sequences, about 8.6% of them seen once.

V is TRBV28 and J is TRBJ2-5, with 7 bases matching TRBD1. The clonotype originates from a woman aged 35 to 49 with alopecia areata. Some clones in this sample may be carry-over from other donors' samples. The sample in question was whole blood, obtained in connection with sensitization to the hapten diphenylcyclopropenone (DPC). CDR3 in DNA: TGTGCCAGCAGTTCACGACAGGGAGCGGCAGAGACCCAGTACTTC. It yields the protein CASSSRQGAAETQYF.